This entry features one TCR beta chain sequence. Its antigen is undetermined. TCRdb re-analysed the 5' RACE reads in MiXCR, keeping a single row per CDR3 protein. The table has approximately 150,000 distinct CDR3 sequences, roughly a sixth seen once. The CDR3 has 16 amino acids. The germline V gene encodes CDR1 SQVTM and CDR2 ANQGSEA. Unmatched junction bases numbered 11, after V lost 7 bases and J lost 4 bases. This sample is drawn from a study of CD8 T cells in ankylosing spondylitis. Findings of the study overall: Fewer than ten highly homologous variants made up a TCR beta motif that seemed to typify ankylosing spondylitis blood. Disease-associated clonotypes exhibited CD8+ identity and were relatively infrequent in peripheral blood.

The chain couples TRBV29-1 to TRBJ2-7; 15 bases agree with TRBD2. The sequencing sample was made of blood, either unsorted or a sorted T cell fraction (not recorded which). This receptor was obtained from a male donor with ankylosing spondylitis. This CDR3 is CSAGTAGTSGRYEQYF. In nucleotides, the CDR3 is TGCAGCGCCGGGACAGCCGGGACTAGCGGGAGGTACGAGCAGTACTTC.